The 8 T cell receptor beta chains below were found in one sample sequenced in a study of OX40 agonist ivuxolimab in advanced cancers. Here immunoSEQ multiplex PCR was the method, and the copy in TCRdb shows in-frame clones only, minus some. Of just over 60,000 clones in the sample, 92% were seen once. The sequencing used CD4+ or CD8+ T cells sorted from blood, collected in a trial of the OX40 agonist ivuxolimab. All receptors come from an adult with an advanced solid tumor such as melanoma, head and neck, liver or kidney cancer.

This clone was observed a single time. The V gene is TRBV21-1, the J gene TRBJ2-2. TRBV21-1 corresponds to a pseudogene. The CDR3 covers 15 residues. CDR3 in amino acids: CASSLLRGGSGELFF. In DNA form, the CDR3 reads TGTGCCAGCAGCCTGCTACGAGGGGGGAGTGGGGAGCTGTTTTTT.

V is TRBV5-8 and J is TRBJ2-3, with D uncertain. Germline lookup yields CDR1 SGHTS and CDR2 YDEGEE. V dropped 5 bases and J dropped 1 base, with 8 bases sitting between them. This CDR3 has 13 amino acids. CDR3 in DNA: TGTGCCAGCAGTAGGGCCGGCACAGATACGCAGTATTTT. Amino acid sequence: CASSRAGTDTQYF.

The gene calls are TRBV6-1 and TRBJ2-3; 11 nucleotides match TRBD2. This CDR3 is built from 16 residues. V lost 1 base and J lost 6; bases outside the gene matches: 6. CDR1 is MNHNS, CDR2 SASEGT, per germline. CDR3 protein: CASSEVTSGSRDTQYF. CDR3 bases: TGTGCCAGCAGTGAAGTTACTAGCGGGAGTAGGGATACGCAGTATTTT.

The rearrangement uses TRBV15 and TRBJ1-2; 7 positions agree with TRBD1. This CDR3 has 14 amino acids. The V segment lost 0 bases and the J segment 2 bases; nucleotides outside the gene matches: 0. Per germline, CDR1 LNHNV and CDR2 YYDKDF (reference sequence). DNA for the CDR3: TGTGCCACCAGCAGAGACAGGGGGAACTATGGCTACACCTTC. Amino acid sequence: CATSRDRGNYGYTF. Full variable domain (remainder filled in from reference TRBV15 and TRBJ1-2): DAMVIQNPRYQVTQFGKPVTLSCSQTLNHNVMYWYQQKSSQAPKLLFHYYDKDFNNEADTPDNFQSRRPNTSFCFLDIRSPGLGDTAMYLCATSRDRGNYGYTFGSGTRLTVV.

This rearrangement joins TRBV2 to TRBJ2-2; 8 bases are shared with TRBD1. With V trimmed by 6 bases and J by 3 bases, 0 bases remained unmatched. Germline CDR1 reads SNHLY; CDR2 reads FYNNEI. The CDR3 totals 13 residues. CDR3 DNA sequence: TGTGCCAGCAGGGGACAGGACACCGGGGAGCTGTTTTTT. It codes for CASRGQDTGELFF.

This clone came up a few times. The chain uses TRBV18 and TRBJ2-7, with D hard to call. The V end lost 3 bases, the J end lost 7 bases, and 13 bases lay between the germline ends. CDR3 length: 13 residues. Germline CDR1 is KGHSH and CDR2 is LQKENI. CDR3 DNA: TGTGCCAGCTCACCGCCCACAGCGCGGGAGCAGTACTTC. Amino acids: CASSPPTAREQYF.

This clone has just one count. The V call is TRBV6-5, the J call TRBJ1-2, with D possibly TRBD1 on 5 matching bases. The CDR3 is 16 amino acids. Trimming removed 0 bases from V and 4 bases from J, with 15 bases in between. CDR1 is MNHEY and CDR2 is SVGAGI in the germline V gene. The DNA for the CDR3 is TGTGCCAGCAGTTACTCGTCTGGGGGAGTGGGCTATGGCTACACCTTC. It specifies CASSYSSGGVGYGYTF.

This chain connects TRBV30 to TRBJ1-4; D uncertain. Germline lookup yields CDR1 GTSNPN and CDR2 SVGIG (reference sequence). V was shortened by 2 bases and J by 4 bases, with 11 bases between the two germline ends. The CDR3 loop spans 14 amino acids. The CDR3: CAWSFPPGNEKLFF. As DNA, the CDR3 is TGTGCCTGGAGTTTCCCCCCCGGTAATGAAAAACTGTTTTTT.